Each of the 5 T cell receptor beta chains below was sequenced from the same sample in a study of blood T cell repertoires in COVID-19. This table comes from immunoSEQ multiplex PCR, and its TCRdb copy is limited to in-frame clones, with some not included. The sample yields more than 200,000 clones, around 80% seen once. Sequencing used PBMCs or T cells enriched from blood (not recorded which). Receptors were obtained from a man aged 25 to 40 with acute COVID-19.

The chain recombines TRBV18 with TRBJ1-1, with a possible D match to TRBD1 (5 bases). The V end was cut by 2 bases, the J end by 5 bases, with 9 bases between. CDR1 is KGHSH and CDR2 is LQKENI in the germline V gene. CDR3 length: 13 amino acids. The CDR3 region is CASSPFKGTEAFF. DNA of the CDR3: TGTGCCAGCTCACCATTTAAGGGGACTGAAGCTTTCTTT. The whole variable domain, remainder taken from reference TRBV18 and TRBJ1-1, is NAGVMQNPRHLVRRRGQEARLRCSPMKGHSHVYWYRQLPEEGLKFMVYLQKENIIDESGMPKERFSAEFPKEGPSILRIQQVVRGDSAAYFCASSPFKGTEAFFGQGTRLTVV.

This clone showed up just a few times. The rearrangement links TRBV28 to TRBJ2-5; D gene ambiguous. Germline values: CDR1 MDHEN, CDR2 SYDVKM. This CDR3 spans 13 amino acids. Trimming shortened V by 5 bases and J by 0 bases, and 7 bases separated the two germline ends. CDR3 residues: CASSPEYQETQYF. The CDR3 nucleotides are TGTGCCAGCAGTCCGGAGTACCAAGAGACCCAGTACTTC. Based on the CDR3 plus reference TRBV28 and TRBJ2-5, the full variable domain is DVKVTQSSRYLVKRTGEKVFLECVQDMDHENMFWYRQDPGLGLRLIYFSYDVKMKEKGDIPEGYSVSREKKERFSLILESASTNQTSMYLCASSPEYQETQYFGPGTRLLVL.

This clone was observed many times. The gene calls are TRBV11-3 and TRBJ2-3, with D possibly matching TRBD1 (6 bases). This CDR3 contains 15 residues. Trimming shortened V by 4 bases and J by 6 bases, and 17 bases separated the two germline ends. Germline loops: CDR1 SGHNT, CDR2 YENEEA. CDR3 nucleotide sequence: TGTGCCAGCAGCTCCGAGAATACAGGGTTGGATACGCAGTATTTT. It specifies CASSSENTGLDTQYF. The full variable domain, with the rest looked up from reference TRBV11-3 and TRBJ2-3, is EAGVVQSPRYKIIEKKQPVAFWCNPISGHNTLYWYLQNLGQGPELLIRYENEEAVDDSQLPKDRFSAERLKGVDSTLKIQPAELGDSAVYLCASSSENTGLDTQYFGPGTRLTVL.

This clone was seen more than once but under ten times. The genes are TRBV28 and TRBJ1-5; D remains unclear. The germline CDR1 and CDR2 sequences are MDHEN and SYDVKM. The CDR3 is 16 residues long. Trimming left V 2 bases short and J 1 base short, with 12 bases between. Here the CDR3 reads CASSLIRFQSNQPQHF. CDR3 DNA: TGTGCCAGCAGTTTAATCAGGTTTCAGAGCAATCAGCCCCAGCATTTT.

This chain uses TRBV19 with TRBJ2-3; D is perhaps TRBD1 (5 bases). The germline CDR1 and CDR2 sequences are LNHDA and SQIVND (reference sequence). V gave up 3 bases and J gave up 0 bases, with 7 bases separating them. The CDR3 consists of 14 residues. The CDR3 nucleotides are TGTGCCAGTAGTATTCAGGGTAGCACAGATACGCAGTATTTT. Amino acid sequence: CASSIQGSTDTQYF. The full variable domain, in which reference TRBV19 and TRBJ2-3 provide the parts outside the CDR3, is DGGITQSPKYLFRKEGQNVTLSCEQNLNHDAMYWYRQDPGQGLRLIYYSQIVNDFQKGDIAEGYSVSREKKESFPLTVTSAQKNPTAFYLCASSIQGSTDTQYFGPGTRLTVL.